The rows below give T cell receptor beta chains drawn from one sample of a study of blood T cell repertoires in COVID-19. The method was immunoSEQ multiplex PCR; TCRdb's version includes in-frame clones alone and lacks a portion of them. The sample has some 68,000 clones, less than 95% seen once. Sequenced: peripheral blood. The receptors come from a man aged 50-60 years with COVID-19, enrolled during active disease. Each CDR3 is given with its conserved first and last residue.

cdr3_aa: CASSQFEQGEKLFF
v_call: TRBV3-1/TRBV3-2
j_call: TRBJ1-4

cdr3_aa: CASSYLETQYF
v_call: TRBV6-5
j_call: TRBJ2-5

cdr3_aa: CASSQDIWTGVAEAFF
v_call: TRBV4-3
j_call: TRBJ1-1

cdr3_aa: CASSSGQASTGELFF
v_call: TRBV7-9
j_call: TRBJ2-2

cdr3_aa: CASSPTLSADF
v_call: TRBV2
j_call: TRBJ2-5

cdr3_aa: CASRWTGGLIYNEQFF
v_call: TRBV5-1
j_call: TRBJ2-1

cdr3_aa: CASSDGYTEAFF
v_call: TRBV3-1/TRBV3-2
j_call: TRBJ1-1

cdr3_aa: CASSQFPDSYEQYF
v_call: TRBV19
j_call: TRBJ2-7

cdr3_aa: CASSIGQGNGYTF
v_call: TRBV12-3/TRBV12-4
j_call: TRBJ1-2

cdr3_aa: CASSQVPGDYGYTF
v_call: TRBV4-1
j_call: TRBJ1-2

cdr3_aa: CASSFFAGPQHF
v_call: TRBV7-9
j_call: TRBJ1-5

cdr3_aa: CASSFTGGGGYTF
v_call: TRBV7-9
j_call: TRBJ1-2

cdr3_aa: CAISELTGGNEKLFF
v_call: TRBV10-3
j_call: TRBJ1-4

cdr3_aa: CASSPVVRGNTGELFF
v_call: TRBV6-2/TRBV6-3
j_call: TRBJ2-2

cdr3_aa: CASSQVGGGSYNEQFF
v_call: TRBV4-1
j_call: TRBJ2-1

cdr3_aa: CASSYGQLYEQYF
v_call: TRBV6-5
j_call: TRBJ2-7

cdr3_aa: CASSQDFRGRRGTGELFF
v_call: TRBV4-2
j_call: TRBJ2-2

cdr3_aa: CASSFLGGPTGELFF
v_call: TRBV27
j_call: TRBJ2-2

cdr3_aa: CASKGTAGASTGELFF
v_call: TRBV9
j_call: TRBJ2-2

cdr3_aa: CASSRSGQILSGNTIYF
v_call: TRBV14
j_call: TRBJ1-3

cdr3_aa: CASSPSRDRATDTQYF
v_call: TRBV18
j_call: TRBJ2-3

cdr3_aa: CSASVQGASQPQHF
v_call: TRBV20-1
j_call: TRBJ1-5

cdr3_aa: CAWTRTGSAFF
v_call: TRBV30
j_call: TRBJ1-1

cdr3_aa: CASSHRDRGRRGYGYTF
v_call: TRBV4-2
j_call: TRBJ1-2

cdr3_aa: CASSYQRERNTGELFF
v_call: TRBV6-6
j_call: TRBJ2-2

cdr3_aa: CAALGGTEAFF
v_call: TRBV10-3
j_call: TRBJ1-1